One sample yielded the 16 T cell receptor beta chains listed below, sequenced in a study of OX40 agonist ivuxolimab in advanced cancers. The protocol was immunoSEQ multiplex PCR, while the TCRdb copy is restricted to in-frame clones and leaves out a portion. This repertoire shows about 40,000 clones, approximately 80% found once; its top ten account for roughly 19%. This material consisted of CD4+ or CD8+ T cells sorted from blood, taken in a trial of the OX40 agonist ivuxolimab. The origin of the receptors is an adult with an advanced solid tumor such as melanoma, head and neck, liver or kidney cancer.

This clone was observed a handful of times. The V and J genes are TRBV19 and TRBJ2-7; D possibly corresponds to TRBD1 (6 bases). CDR1 is LNHDA, CDR2 SQIVND, per germline (reference sequence). This CDR3 is 13 amino acids long. V was shortened by 5 bases and J by 4 bases, with 12 bases between the two germline ends. The CDR3 here is CASSLGQSYEQYF. CDR3 DNA sequence: TGTGCCAGTAGTCTCGGACAGTCTTACGAGCAGTACTTC.

The chain has TRBV6-5 and TRBJ1-2; 10 bases match TRBD1. Unmatched junction bases numbered 7, after V lost 2 bases and J lost 4 bases. Per the germline V gene, CDR1 is MNHEY and CDR2 is SVGAGI. The CDR3 consists of 16 residues. Here the CDR3 DNA reads TGTGCCAGCAGTTACCGCGGACAGGGGGGGAGCTATGGCTACACCTTC. Translated, it gives CASSYRGQGGSYGYTF.

This clone was observed many times. The chain couples TRBV6-1 to TRBJ2-5; 12 bases fit TRBD2. The CDR3 runs 15 residues. Germline CDR1 and CDR2: MNHNS and SASEGT. V shed 2 bases and J 4 bases; nucleotides not matched to a gene: 2. The CDR3 here is CASSELAGGPETQYF. The DNA for the CDR3 is TGTGCCAGCAGTGAACTAGCGGGGGGGCCAGAGACCCAGTACTTC.

This clone is classed as medium-sized. This chain connects TRBV19 to TRBJ2-7; no firm D call. The CDR3 totals 13 residues. Trimming shortened V by 6 bases and J by 0 bases, and 9 bases separated the two germline ends. Per germline, CDR1 LNHDA and CDR2 SQIVND (reference sequence). The CDR3 loop is CASSIINSYEQYF. The CDR3 DNA sequence: TGTGCCAGTAGCATCATAAACTCCTACGAGCAGTACTTC.

The chain uses TRBV6-1 and TRBJ2-6; D remains unclear. This CDR3 has 15 residues. Trimming removed 2 bases from V and 0 bases from J, with 5 bases in between. Germline V gives CDR1 MNHNS, CDR2 SASEGT. The DNA for the CDR3 is TGTGCCAGCAGTGAAACCGACTCTGGGGCCAACGTCCTGACTTTC. Residues: CASSETDSGANVLTF.

The gene calls are TRBV27 and TRBJ2-7; 8 bases match TRBD2. This CDR3 has 14 residues. The V segment lost 7 bases and the J segment 7 bases; nucleotides outside the gene matches: 12. CDR1 is MNHEY and CDR2 is SMNVEV in the germline V gene (reference sequence). The CDR3: CASTGRGVLGEQYF. The CDR3 DNA reads as TGTGCCAGCACCGGGAGGGGGGTATTAGGGGAGCAGTACTTC.

CDR3 coding DNA: TGCGCCAGCAGCCCGTTTGGCCGGACAGGGGGGCTTCAGCCCCAGCATTTT. This sequence encodes CASSPFGRTGGLQPQHF. This chain joins TRBV4-1 and TRBJ1-5; 10 bases agree with TRBD1. The germline V gene has CDR1 MGHRA and CDR2 YSYEKL. The CDR3 covers 17 residues. V was pared by 4 bases and J by 6 bases, with 12 bases of the junction left unmatched.

In this sample, this clone turned up a few times. J is TRBJ2-1 and V is TRBV6-4, with D uncertain. Germline V gene sequence: CDR1 MRHNA, CDR2 SNTAGT. The CDR3 is made up of 13 amino acids. V lost 4 bases and J 0 bases, leaving 4 bases between the germline ends. The CDR3 is CASSAGSYNEQFF. The CDR3 DNA reads TGTGCCAGCAGTGCGGGCTCCTACAATGAGCAGTTCTTC.

The chain joins TRBV7-3 to TRBJ1-4; 8 bases map to TRBD1. Germline V lookup: CDR1 SGHTA, CDR2 FQGTGA. The trim removed 4 bases at V and 8 bases at J, leaving 3 bases unmatched. The CDR3 is 13 residues long. The DNA of the CDR3 is TGTGCCAGCAGCTGGACAGGGCGGGAAAAACTGTTTTTT. Protein product: CASSWTGREKLFF.

The gene calls are TRBV2 and TRBJ2-7; 7 nucleotides align to TRBD2. Germline V gene data show CDR1 as SNHLY and CDR2 as FYNNEI. The CDR3 has 14 amino acids. Germline trimming cut 1 base from V and 2 bases from J; bases unmatched to any gene: 2. In DNA form, the CDR3 reads TGTGCCAGCAGTGAAGGGACTAGTGCCTACGAGCAGTACTTC. It codes for CASSEGTSAYEQYF.

V usage is TRBV30 and J usage is TRBJ2-7; TRBD2 agrees at 9 bases. The length of the CDR3 is 15 residues. The V gene's germline CDR1 is GTSNPN and CDR2 SVGIG (reference sequence). The J segment lost 7 bases and the V segment lost 1 base, leaving 11 bases of the junction unmatched. CDR3 in DNA: TGTGCCTGGAGTGGATTAGCGGGGGTCCTTGGAGAGCAGTACTTC. Amino acids: CAWSGLAGVLGEQYF.

The V gene is TRBV28, the J gene TRBJ1-1; unclear D gene. This CDR3 spans 15 amino acids. The V end was cut by 3 bases, the J end by 0 bases, with 11 bases between. Germline values: CDR1 MDHEN, CDR2 SYDVKM. CDR3 protein: CASSFKAVMNTEAFF. The CDR3 DNA is TGTGCCAGCAGTTTTAAGGCCGTTATGAACACTGAAGCTTTCTTT.

This clone was detected only a few times. The rearrangement links TRBV28 to TRBJ1-6, with D perhaps matching TRBD1 (6 bases). The ends were cut back, 6 bases at V and 7 bases at J, with 13 bases in the middle. Looked up from germline, CDR1 is MDHEN and CDR2 is SYDVKM. The CDR3 sequence is 14 residues long. The CDR3 loop is CASRDTGLNSPLHF. CDR3 coding DNA: TGTGCCAGCAGAGATACAGGGCTGAATTCACCCCTCCACTTT.

The rearrangement links TRBV27 to TRBJ2-7; no clear D gene. The germline V gene encodes CDR1 MNHEY and CDR2 SMNVEV (reference sequence). The CDR3 has 13 amino acids. With 8 bases removed from V and 1 base from J, the gap between germline ends came to 12 bases. The CDR3 nucleotides are TGTGCCAGCTCTGAAACATCTTCCTACGAGCAGTACTTC. It translates to CASSETSSYEQYF.

The chain recombines TRBV27 with TRBJ1-2, with D unclear. Between the trimmed V and J ends, which lost 5 bases and 8 bases, there was a span of 18 bases. The CDR3 has 14 residues. Germline values: CDR1 MNHEY, CDR2 SMNVEV (reference sequence). CDR3 in DNA: TGTGCCAGCAGTCCCCTCACCTCGACTGACGGCTACACCTTC. Its translation: CASSPLTSTDGYTF.

The V gene is TRBV5-6, the J gene TRBJ1-1, with 7 bases identical to TRBD1. J lost 4 bases, V lost 1 base, and 10 bases had no gene match. The CDR3 is 16 amino acids. Germline assignment: CDR1 SGHDT and CDR2 YYEEEE. CDR3 DNA: TGTGCCAGCAGCTTGTTCCTTTGGGCAGGGGGCACTGAAGCTTTCTTT. It is translated as CASSLFLWAGGTEAFF.